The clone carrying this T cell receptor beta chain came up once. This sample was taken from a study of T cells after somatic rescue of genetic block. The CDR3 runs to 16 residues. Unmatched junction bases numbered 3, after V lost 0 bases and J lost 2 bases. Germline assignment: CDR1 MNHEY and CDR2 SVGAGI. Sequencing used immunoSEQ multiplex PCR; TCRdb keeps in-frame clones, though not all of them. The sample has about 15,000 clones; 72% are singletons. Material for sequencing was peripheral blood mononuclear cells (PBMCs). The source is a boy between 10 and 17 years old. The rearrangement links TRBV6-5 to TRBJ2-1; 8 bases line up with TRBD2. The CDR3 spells CASSYSNGRAYNEQFF. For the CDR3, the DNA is TGTGCCAGCAGTTACTCGAACGGGAGGGCCTACAATGAGCAGTTCTTC.